This T cell receptor (beta chain) was sequenced during a study of monozygotic twins with inflammatory bowel disease (dated by TCRdb to between 2018 and 2021). Background on the whole study: A total of about 28 monozygotic twin pairs were included in the full study, comprising nine German pairs (four IBD-concordant, five IBD-discordant) and 19 IBD-discordant Danish pairs. Within discordant pairs, disease-associated traits were sought mainly by comparing IBD patients with their genetically identical healthy co-twins. Each individual had, on average, about 151 000 unique TCRalpha sequences and 181 000 unique TCRbeta sequences available for analysis.

A roughly 2.5 ml peripheral blood sample was drawn into PAXgene tubes per donor and stored at -80°C. Without T cell sorting, total RNA was isolated from whole blood using the PAXgene blood miRNA kit on an automated QIAcube. Peripheral blood from monozygotic twin pairs concordant or discordant for inflammatory bowel disease was subjected to deep TCRalpha and TCRbeta repertoire profiling with unique molecular barcoding. For every twin pair, smoking habits were documented, and each individual was categorised as a current, former or never smoker. The CDR3 numbers 15 residues from cysteine through phenylalanine. No coding sequence is recorded. The germline V gene encodes CDR1 SGHRS and CDR2 YFSETQ. A word on this clonotype: Its antigen remains unidentified.

The library was produced with 5' RACE. Each TCR library was prepared from 3,000 to 4,500 ng of total RNA. cDNA was synthesized with SMARTScribe reverse transcriptase in eight separate reactions per sample. During cDNA synthesis, template switching introduced unique molecular identifiers that contained a 6-nucleotide sample barcode. TCRalpha and TCRbeta cDNA was amplified by two nested PCRs of around 16 and 10 cycles, with bead purification after each PCR. Before amplification, the cDNA was treated with uracil DNA-glycosylase and purified using the QIAquick PCR purification kit. The second PCR added Illumina TruSeq-compatible adapters along with sample-specific barcodes. Library quality and concentration were checked on TapeStation and Qubit, and libraries were pooled at roughly 5 ng each. The pooled libraries were sequenced with 2 x 100 bp reads and custom sequencing primers on an Illumina HiSeq2500 single-index Rapid Run. In the source study's methods: MiGEC version 1.2.6 was used for UMI-based consensus assembly to correct PCR and sequencing errors. MiXCR version 2.1.1 was used to carry out V(D)J alignment, clonotype assembly and CDR3 extraction. Normalisation of gene usage, clonotype sharing and MAIT/NKT TCR abundance was achieved by analysing the top 1000, 10 000 and 20 000 clonotypes per sample. After downsampling to 27 000 UMIs, diversity was calculated as the inverse Simpson index using the vegan R package. Paired Mann-Whitney U tests were applied to discordant twin pairs, and Benjamini-Hochberg correction was used for multiple testing. Reads reprocessed by TCRdb are summarized as one entry per CDR3 protein sequence, and DNA is absent. None of the V and J calls come from the authors' own analysis; TCRdb made them. The sample's records list around 190,000 distinct CDR3 sequences. The ten largest clonotypes hold roughly 1.5% of the sample.

Beyond this particular receptor, the publication reports: The results gave no support for a single strong signal or clonotype linked to IBD. The analysis was unable to tell different T cell subtypes apart. Repertoire similarity did not differ between concordant and discordant twins, which could be due to limited statistical power. Because patients were on differing immunosuppressive treatments, the repertoires may have picked up extra background noise and inter-individual variability. TCRbeta repertoire diversity, by inverse Simpson index, was decreased in IBD patients compared with their healthy co-twins. IBD patients shared fewer clonotypes with other individuals than healthy twins did, most markedly in patients showing signs of disease activity.

The sample was blood. This sequence originates from a human donor with ulcerative colitis or Crohn's disease, or a healthy co-twin of an affected twin (not recorded which). The rearrangement combines TRBV5-1 with TRBJ2-3; TCRdb gives TRBD1 as the D gene, but with no DNA this cannot be confirmed. The CDR3 region reads CASRQRGGAGLTQYF.